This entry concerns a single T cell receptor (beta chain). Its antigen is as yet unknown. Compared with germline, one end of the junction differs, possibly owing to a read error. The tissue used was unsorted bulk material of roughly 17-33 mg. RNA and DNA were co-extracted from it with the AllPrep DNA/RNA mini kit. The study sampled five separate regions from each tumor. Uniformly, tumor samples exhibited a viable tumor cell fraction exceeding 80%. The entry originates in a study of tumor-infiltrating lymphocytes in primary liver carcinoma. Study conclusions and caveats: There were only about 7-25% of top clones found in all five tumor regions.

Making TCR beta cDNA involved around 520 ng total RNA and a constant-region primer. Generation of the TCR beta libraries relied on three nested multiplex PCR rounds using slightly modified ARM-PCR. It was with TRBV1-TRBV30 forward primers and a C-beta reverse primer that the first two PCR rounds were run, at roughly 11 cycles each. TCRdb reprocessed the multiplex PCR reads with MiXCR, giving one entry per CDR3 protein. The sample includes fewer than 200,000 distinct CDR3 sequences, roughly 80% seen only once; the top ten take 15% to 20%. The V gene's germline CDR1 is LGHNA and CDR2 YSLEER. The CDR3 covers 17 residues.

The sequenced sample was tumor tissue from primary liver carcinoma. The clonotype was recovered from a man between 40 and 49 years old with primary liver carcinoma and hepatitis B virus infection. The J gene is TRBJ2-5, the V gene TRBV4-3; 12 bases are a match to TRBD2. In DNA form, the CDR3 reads TGCGGCAGCAGCCAAGCGGCTAGCGGGAGGGCCCTGGAGACACAGTACTTC. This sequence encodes CGSSQAASGRALETQYF.